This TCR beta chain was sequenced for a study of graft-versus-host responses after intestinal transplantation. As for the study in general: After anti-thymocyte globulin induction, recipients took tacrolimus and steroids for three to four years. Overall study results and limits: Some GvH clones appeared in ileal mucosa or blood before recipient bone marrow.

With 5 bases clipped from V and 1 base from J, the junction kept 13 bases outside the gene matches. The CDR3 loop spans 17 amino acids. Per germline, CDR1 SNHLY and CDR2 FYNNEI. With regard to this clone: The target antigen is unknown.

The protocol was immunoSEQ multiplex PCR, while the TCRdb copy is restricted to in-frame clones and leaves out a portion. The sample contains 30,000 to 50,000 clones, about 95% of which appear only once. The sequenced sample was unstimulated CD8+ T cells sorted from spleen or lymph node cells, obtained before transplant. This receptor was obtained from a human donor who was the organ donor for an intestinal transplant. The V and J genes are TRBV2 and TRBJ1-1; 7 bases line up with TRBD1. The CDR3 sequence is CASSIPLRGQTNTEAFF. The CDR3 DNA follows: TGTGCCAGCAGTATCCCGCTAAGGGGACAGACGAACACTGAAGCTTTCTTT.